Each of the 22 T cell receptor beta chains below was sequenced from the same sample in a study of shared clonotypes between healthy human individuals. Only in-frame clones appear in the TCRdb table, and some are missing; sequencing was by immunoSEQ multiplex PCR. Of more than 550,000 clones detected, less than 95% appear once; the ten largest clones hold about 33%. The sequenced sample was memory CD8+ T cells from PBMCs. Subset of the sample: CD45RO+ cells pooled with CCR7-negative TemRA cells. The source of these receptors is a young man in good health. Some clones in this sample may be carry-over from other donors' samples.

The V and J genes are TRBV9 and TRBJ1-5; D is unresolved. This CDR3 is built from 14 residues. CDR1 SGDLS and CDR2 YYNGEE come from the germline V gene. V was clipped by 4 bases and J by 3 bases, with 11 bases between them. The CDR3 sequence is CASSPWSYNQPQHF. CDR3 in DNA: TGTGCCAGCAGCCCTTGGTCTTACAATCAGCCCCAGCATTTT.

J is TRBJ2-7 and V is TRBV27; possibly TRBD2 for D (6 bases). From germline, CDR1 is MNHEY and CDR2 SMNVEV (reference sequence). The ends were cut back, 5 bases at V and 3 bases at J, with 17 bases in the middle. This CDR3 has 15 amino acids. CDR3 amino acids: CASSGSSSGLYEQYF. CDR3 DNA: TGTGCCAGCAGTGGGTCGAGTAGCGGCCTCTACGAGCAGTACTTC.

The rearrangement links TRBV10-3 to TRBJ2-1; the D gene is possibly TRBD2 (6 bases). The V and J ends lost 2 bases and 1 base respectively, with 9 bases between them. The CDR3 extends over 15 amino acids. From germline, CDR1 is ENHRY and CDR2 SYGVKD. The CDR3 region has the DNA TGTGCCATCAGTGAGCCGAGCGGGTCCTACAATGAGCAGTTCTTC. As protein: CAISEPSGSYNEQFF.

This sequence joins TRBV29-1 and TRBJ2-7; unclear D gene. This CDR3 is 11 amino acids long. Per the germline V gene, CDR1 is SQVTM and CDR2 is ANQGSEA. The V end lost 7 bases, the J end lost 2 bases, and 9 bases lay between the germline ends. The CDR3 DNA sequence: TGCAGCGCCAACGGTCCCTACGAGCAGTACTTC. Its protein product is CSANGPYEQYF.

This clone showed up just once. The V call is TRBV11-2, the J call TRBJ2-1, with a weak D call TRBD2 (6 bases). This CDR3 has 17 amino acids. Trimming took off 5 bases at V and 1 base at J, with 18 bases between the two ends. The germline CDR1 and CDR2 sequences are SGHAT and FQNNGV. This CDR3 is CASSPHAGIISYNEQFF. CDR3 DNA: TGTGCCAGCAGCCCGCACGCGGGAATTATATCCTACAATGAGCAGTTCTTC.

This clone was counted only a few times. The rearrangement joins TRBV15 to TRBJ2-5, with no clear D. CDR1 is LNHNV and CDR2 is YYDKDF in the germline V gene (reference sequence). The CDR3 consists of 13 residues. V was pared by 3 bases and J by 4 bases, with 9 bases between. The CDR3 nucleotides read TGTGCCACCAGCAGGGCGTGGAGAGAGACCCAGTACTTC. Its protein is CATSRAWRETQYF.

The rearrangement uses TRBV5-1 and TRBJ2-3, with 10 nucleotides matching TRBD2. This CDR3 region has 15 residues. The V segment lost 2 bases and the J segment 3 bases; nucleotides outside the gene matches: 3. Germline CDR1 reads SGHRS; CDR2 reads YFSETQ. The CDR3 coding sequence is TGCGCCAGCAGCTTAGCGGGAGGGCCAACAGATACGCAGTATTTT. This sequence encodes CASSLAGGPTDTQYF.

Concerning this clone: Other DNA sequences from this sample encode an identical CDR3 as well. The chain couples TRBV6-5 to TRBJ2-1, with D perhaps assigned TRBD1 or TRBD2 (5 bases each). The V end was cut by 2 bases, the J end by 8 bases, with 7 bases between. The CDR3 is 12 residues long. CDR1 MNHEY and CDR2 SVGAGI come from the germline V gene. The CDR3 loop is CASSYGGDEQFF. The CDR3 DNA reads TGTGCCAGCAGTTACGGGGGAGATGAGCAGTTCTTC.

This clone appeared many times. V is TRBV7-9 and J is TRBJ2-7; 13 bases match TRBD2. The CDR3 runs 17 residues. Germline V gene sequence: CDR1 SEHNR, CDR2 FQNEAQ (reference sequence). V lost 10 bases and J lost 2; bases outside the gene matches: 14. CDR3 sequence (DNA): TGTGCCATTAGCAGCGGGACTAGCGGGGCCAAGACCTACGAGCAGTACTTC. Its protein product is CAISSGTSGAKTYEQYF.

The chain carries TRBV4-1 and TRBJ2-7, with D perhaps being TRBD1 or TRBD2 (5 bases each). Germline assignment: CDR1 MGHRA and CDR2 YSYEKL. The length of the CDR3 is 15 residues. The V and J ends lost 1 base and 3 bases respectively, with 13 bases between them. The CDR3 region is CASSQGEGSGYEQYF. The DNA for the CDR3 is TGCGCCAGCAGCCAAGGAGAGGGGAGCGGCTACGAGCAGTACTTC.

CDR3 protein: CASNVELRASETNYEQYF. Written as DNA, the CDR3 is TGTGCCAGCAACGTTGAGTTAAGGGCGTCGGAAACCAACTACGAGCAGTACTTC. The rearrangement links TRBV28 to TRBJ2-7; D is undetermined. V lost 7 bases and J 3 bases, leaving 28 bases between the germline ends. This CDR3 is built from 18 residues. Germline-derived CDR1 and CDR2 are MDHEN and SYDVKM.

This chain connects TRBV28 to TRBJ2-7, with 9 bases that match TRBD2. The CDR3 has 15 residues. V dropped 3 bases and J dropped 2; count of bases not matched to a gene: 5. Germline CDR1 MDHEN, CDR2 SYDVKM. CDR3: CASSFLSGRTYEQYF. The CDR3 nucleotides are TGTGCCAGCAGTTTTTTGAGCGGGAGGACCTACGAGCAGTACTTC.

V and J are TRBV11-2 and TRBJ2-7, with D perhaps TRBD1 (6 bases). Germline CDR1 is SGHAT and CDR2 is FQNNGV. Trimming pared 5 bases from V and 4 bases from J, leaving 15 bases between. The CDR3 covers 14 residues. CDR3 sequence (DNA): TGTGCCAGCAGCCGCCAGCCAGGGGAGTACGAGCAGTACTTC. Its protein product is CASSRQPGEYEQYF.

This clone was seen only once. V is TRBV28 and J is TRBJ1-4; tentative D call: TRBD1 (5 bases). This CDR3 is 14 amino acids long. Germline V gene data show CDR1 as MDHEN and CDR2 as SYDVKM. The V gene lost 7 bases and the J gene lost 4 bases, with 13 bases spanning the gap. The CDR3 protein is CASKWGRINEKLFF. Written as DNA, the CDR3 is TGTGCCAGCAAATGGGGCAGGATTAATGAAAAACTGTTTTTT.

The V call is TRBV6-5, the J call TRBJ2-7; TRBD2 agrees at 9 bases. Trimming took 8 bases from V and 1 from J; bases not matched to a gene: 9. CDR1 and CDR2 (germline): MNHEY, SVGAGI. This CDR3 is 15 amino acids long. The CDR3 spells CASAPGTSSSYEQYF. CDR3 nucleotide sequence: TGTGCCAGCGCTCCGGGGACTAGCAGTTCCTACGAGCAGTACTTC.

The gene calls are TRBV27 and TRBJ1-3; D is possibly TRBD1 (5 bases). CDR1 and CDR2 from the germline V gene are MNHEY and SMNVEV (reference sequence). Trimming stripped 9 bases from V and 0 bases from J, with 15 bases between. The CDR3 is 15 amino acids. The chain's CDR3 is CASGASWDSGNTIYF. The CDR3 coding sequence is TGTGCCAGTGGGGCCTCCTGGGACTCTGGAAACACCATATATTTT.

Points on this clone: Other nucleotide sequences from this sample produce the same CDR3. The V gene is TRBV7-9, the J gene TRBJ1-1; D remains ambiguous. Germline values: CDR1 SEHNR, CDR2 FQNEAQ (reference sequence). CDR3 length equals 13 residues. V was cut by 5 bases and J by 4 bases, with 11 bases left in between. CDR3 protein: CASSLGSSTEAFF. In DNA form, the CDR3 reads TGTGCCAGCAGCCTGGGTAGTAGCACTGAAGCTTTCTTT.

This chain joins TRBV29-1 and TRBJ2-2; D remains unclear. The V end was cut by 6 bases, the J end by 5 bases, with 10 bases between. This CDR3 has 12 residues. Germline lookup yields CDR1 SQVTM and CDR2 ANQGSEA. The CDR3 reads CSVTARTGELFF. In DNA form, the CDR3 reads TGCAGCGTGACCGCCCGGACCGGGGAGCTGTTTTTT.

This clone appeared a single time. The chain carries TRBV5-6 and TRBJ2-5; D gene ambiguous. V was cut by 2 bases and J by 3 bases, with 2 bases left in between. This CDR3 comprises 11 residues. Germline lookup yields CDR1 SGHDT and CDR2 YYEEEE. CDR3 sequence: CASSFKETQYF. The CDR3 region has the DNA TGTGCCAGCAGCTTTAAAGAGACCCAGTACTTC.

The chain links TRBV11-2 to TRBJ2-2, with D possibly being TRBD1 (5 bases). The CDR3 runs to 16 residues. Trimming removed 5 bases at V and 3 bases at J, with 16 bases between. CDR1 is SGHAT and CDR2 is FQNNGV in the germline V gene. Written as DNA, the CDR3 is TGTGCCAGCAGCGATAGATGGGGCGAGGACACCGGGGAGCTGTTTTTT. Translated, it gives CASSDRWGEDTGELFF.

This chain joins TRBV6-5 and TRBJ1-1; D is ambiguous. The ends were cut back, 2 bases at V and 8 bases at J, with 12 bases in the middle. The CDR3 loop spans 13 amino acids. Germline CDR1 is MNHEY and CDR2 is SVGAGI. CDR3 DNA sequence: TGTGCCAGCAGTTACCGTCGCAGCGGAGAAGCTTTCTTT. The encoded protein is CASSYRRSGEAFF.

The chain uses TRBV27 and TRBJ2-3; 8 positions match TRBD2. V shed 10 bases, J shed 1 base, and the junction held 7 bases outside the gene matches. The CDR3 consists of 14 residues. The germline CDR1 and CDR2 sequences are MNHEY and SMNVEV (reference sequence). Written as DNA, the CDR3 is TGTGCCACGGGGGCTAGCGGGCGCACAGATACGCAGTATTTT. It codes for CATGASGRTDTQYF.